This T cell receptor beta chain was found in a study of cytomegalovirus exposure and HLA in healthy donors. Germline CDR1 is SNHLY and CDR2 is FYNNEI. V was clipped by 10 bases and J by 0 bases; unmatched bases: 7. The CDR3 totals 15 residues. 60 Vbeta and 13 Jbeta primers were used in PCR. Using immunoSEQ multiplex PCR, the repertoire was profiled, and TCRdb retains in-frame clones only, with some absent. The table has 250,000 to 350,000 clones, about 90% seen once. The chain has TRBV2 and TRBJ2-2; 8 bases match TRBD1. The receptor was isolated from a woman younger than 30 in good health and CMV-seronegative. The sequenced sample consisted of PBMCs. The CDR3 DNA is TGTGCCACGAAACCGGGACAGGCGAACACCGGGGAGCTGTTTTTT. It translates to CATKPGQANTGELFF.